These T cell receptor beta chains were read from a single sample in a study of response to subunit inactivated influenza vaccine. MiXCR, applied by TCRdb to the RT-PCR reads, yields one record per CDR3 protein. Found here are about 520,000 distinct CDR3 sequences, 25% of them singletons; the top ten hold 1.5% to 2%. Sequencing used CD4+ T cells sorted from PBMCs, obtained around 5 days after vaccination. The receptors originated from a man in his fifties or sixties who received an inactivated influenza vaccine. Both conserved end residues are part of each CDR3. The D gene is left open where the match is weak. For some rows the clone size is stated as once, few or many, or as a class when expanded; others skip it.

TRBJ2-1 TRBV4-1 - - CASSQGGASSYNEQFF TGCGCCAGCAGCCAGGGGGGCGCCAGCTCCTACAATGAGCAGTTCTTC
TRBJ2-2 TRBV6-5 - TRBD2 CASSYPSGGAGELFF TGTGCCAGCAGTTATCCCAGCGGGGGGGCCGGGGAGCTGTTTTTT
TRBJ2-6 TRBV7-9 - - CASRYDLSSGANVLTF TGTGCCAGCAGATACGACCTGAGCTCTGGGGCCAACGTCCTGACTTTC
TRBJ2-1 TRBV20-1 many TRBD2 CSAIRLAMSLNEQFF TGCAGTGCTATTCGACTAGCGATGAGTCTAAATGAGCAGTTCTTC
TRBJ2-2 TRBV20-1 - TRBD2 CSAPGTRFTGELFF TGCAGTGCTCCCGGGACTAGATTCACCGGGGAGCTGTTTTTT
TRBJ2-1 TRBV6-2/TRBV6-3 few TRBD2 CASSYSTSGVWAYNEQFF TGTGCCAGCAGTTACTCTACCAGCGGGGTCTGGGCTTACAATGAGCAGTTCTTC
TRBJ2-7 TRBV20-1 - TRBD2 CSAIGEGYEQYF TGCAGTGCTATCGGGGAGGGCTACGAGCAGTACTTC
TRBJ2-3 TRBV5-6 few TRBD2 CASSFPGRDTQYF TGTGCCAGCAGCTTTCCCGGGAGGGATACGCAGTATTTT
TRBJ2-1 TRBV20-1 - TRBD2 CSARVGLAAPNEQFF TGCAGTGCTAGGGTGGGCCTAGCGGCCCCCAATGAGCAGTTCTTC
TRBJ2-1 TRBV7-2 few - CASSLMNNEQFF TGTGCCAGCAGCTTAATGAACAATGAGCAGTTCTTC
TRBJ1-1 TRBV5-1 few - CASAWSRGNTEAFF TGCGCCAGCGCTTGGTCCAGGGGTAACACTGAAGCTTTCTTT
TRBJ2-3 TRBV20-1 - - CSARAGAEDTQYF TGCAGTGCTAGAGCGGGAGCGGAAGATACGCAGTATTTT
TRBJ2-5 TRBV9 few - CASSRVGGAEETQYF TGTGCCAGCAGCCGGGTGGGGGGCGCAGAAGAGACCCAGTACTTC
TRBJ2-7 TRBV7-9 - TRBD2 CASSLSGGREYQQHF TGTGCCAGCAGCTTGTCCGGTGGGCGGGAGTATCAGCAGCACTTC
TRBJ2-7 TRBV12-3/TRBV12-4 few TRBD2 CATRLAGTYEQYF TGTGCCACTAGACTAGCGGGGACCTACGAGCAGTACTTC
TRBJ1-4 TRBV20-1 - TRBD1 CSARDVDRVNEKLFF TGCAGTGCTAGAGATGTGGACAGGGTTAACGAAAAACTGTTTTTT
TRBJ2-5 TRBV6-2/TRBV6-3 few - CASSYTPRRETQYF TGTGCCAGCAGTTATACCCCCCGTCGAGAGACCCAGTACTTC
TRBJ1-1 TRBV29-1 few - CSAGPLSAEAFF TGCAGCGCAGGACCGTTGAGCGCTGAAGCTTTCTTT
TRBJ2-5 TRBV5-1 - - CASSFGEQRGVQYF TGCGCCAGCAGCTTTGGGGAACAAAGAGGTGTCCAGTACTTC
TRBJ1-3 TRBV20-1 few - CSARDPSSGNTIYF TGCAGTGCTAGAGATCCCAGCTCTGGAAACACCATATATTTT
TRBJ2-5 TRBV5-5 - - CASSLATRTGSEETQYF TGTGCCAGCAGCTTGGCTACACGAACAGGGAGCGAAGAGACCCAGTACTTC
TRBJ2-7 TRBV6-2/TRBV6-3 medium-sized - CASSSRPRFQSETKSSYEQYF TGTGCCAGCAGTTCTCGCCCACGATTTCAGTCTGAGACGAAGAGCTCCTACGAGCAGTACTTC
TRBJ2-1 TRBV20-1 - - CSARVGGIDSYNEQFF TGCAGTGCTAGAGTGGGGGGAATCGACTCCTACAATGAGCAGTTCTTC
TRBJ1-2 TRBV28 few - CASSLGGHSNGYTF TGTGCCAGCAGTTTAGGGGGACATAGCAATGGCTACACCTTC
TRBJ2-7 TRBV6-6 - - CASRRDFPEQYF TGTGCCAGCAGAAGGGACTTTCCCGAGCAGTACTTC
TRBJ2-3 TRBV7-2 - TRBD2 CASSLLAGLDTQYF TGTGCCAGCAGCTTATTAGCGGGGTTAGATACGCAGTATTTT
TRBJ2-1 TRBV20-1 - - CSAPRGGSYNEQFF TGCAGTGCCCCCAGGGGGGGATCCTACAATGAGCAGTTCTTC
TRBJ2-7 TRBV9 many TRBD1 CASSVAPGGFDEQYF TGTGCCAGCAGCGTAGCTCCAGGGGGCTTCGACGAGCAGTACTTC
TRBJ1-2 TRBV5-5 - - CASSGGTSDYGYTF TGTGCCAGCAGCGGCGGGACAAGCGACTATGGCTACACCTTC
TRBJ2-1 TRBV30 few TRBD1 CAWSAGQGWDEQFF TGTGCCTGGAGTGCGGGACAGGGTTGGGATGAGCAGTTCTTC
TRBJ2-7 TRBV2 - TRBD1 CASSRNRPSGQGDSYEQYF TGTGCCAGCAGCCGGAATAGACCCTCGGGACAGGGGGACTCCTACGAGCAGTACTTC
TRBJ1-1 TRBV7-9 once - CASNPRSRTEAFF TGTGCCAGCAACCCCCGCAGTCGGACTGAAGCTTTCTTT
TRBJ1-5 TRBV3-1 - - CASSQDGASHQPQHF TGTGCCAGCAGCCAAGATGGGGCGTCCCATCAGCCCCAGCATTTT
TRBJ1-2 TRBV20-1 few - CSAPLETSRWAF TGCAGTGCCCCTTTAGAAACTTCGCGGTGGGCCTTC
TRBJ2-1 TRBV29-1 few - CSAIIQGAGQFF TGCAGCGCAATAATCCAGGGTGCGGGGCAGTTCTTC
TRBJ2-3 TRBV21-1 - - CASSPTSGKRAPSTDTQYF TGTGCCAGCAGCCCAACTAGCGGAAAAAGAGCCCCTAGCACAGATACGCAGTATTTT
TRBJ2-3 TRBV4-3 - TRBD1 CASSPIGTDTDTQYF TGCGCCAGCAGCCCGATCGGGACAGACACAGATACGCAGTATTTT
TRBJ2-1 TRBV7-2 - TRBD2 CASSLVGLGDNEQFF TGTGCCAGCAGCTTAGTAGGACTAGGAGACAATGAGCAGTTCTTC
TRBJ1-3 TRBV20-1 - - CSAVQATGNTIYF TGCAGTGCAGTACAGGCAACTGGAAACACCATATATTTT
TRBJ2-5 TRBV7-9 - - CASSSHYQETQYF TGTGCCAGCAGCTCCCACTACCAAGAGACCCAGTACTTC
TRBJ2-7 TRBV4-3 few - CASSQERQGTYEQYF TGCGCCAGCAGCCAAGAAAGGCAGGGTACCTACGAGCAGTACTTC
TRBJ2-7 TRBV7-2 - TRBD2 CASSIGTSRHSYEQYF TGTGCCAGCAGCATAGGGACTAGCCGACACTCCTACGAGCAGTACTTC
TRBJ1-1 TRBV15 - - CATSRVQADTEAFF TGTGCCACCAGCAGAGTACAGGCGGACACTGAAGCTTTCTTT
TRBJ2-3 TRBV6-1 few - CASSESTTSTDTQYF TGTGCCAGCAGTGAATCTACGACTAGCACAGATACGCAGTATTTT
TRBJ2-7 TRBV7-2 many TRBD1 CASSWGTGLEQYF TGTGCCAGCAGCTGGGGGACAGGGCTCGAGCAGTACTTC
TRBJ2-3 TRBV2 many TRBD1 CASILDRASKRDTQYF TGTGCCAGCATCCTTGACAGGGCCTCTAAGAGGGATACGCAGTATTTT
TRBJ2-7 TRBV12-3/TRBV12-4 - - CASSRPGPWNEQYF TGTGCCAGCAGTCGTCCGGGACCATGGAACGAGCAGTACTTC
TRBJ2-1 TRBV10-3 - - CAISEGGPGSSYNEQFF TGTGCCATCAGTGAGGGGGGGCCGGGGAGCTCCTACAATGAGCAGTTCTTC
TRBJ1-1 TRBV20-1 few - CSAPRGTEAFF TGCAGTGCCCCACGTGGAACTGAAGCTTTCTTT